Presented here are 20 T cell receptor beta chains from one specimen sequenced in a study of blood T cell repertoires in COVID-19. Assay used: immunoSEQ multiplex PCR; TCRdb lists only in-frame clones, some missing. Of about 260,000 clones in the sample, 70% to 90% were seen once. The sequencing input was peripheral blood. These receptors were taken from a man aged 25-40 years with active or convalescent COVID-19.

The chain has TRBV7-8 and TRBJ2-5; D ambiguous. The V and J ends lost 1 base and 7 bases respectively, with 10 bases between them. Germline CDR1 and CDR2: SGHVS and FQNEAQ. There are 13 residues in the CDR3. The CDR3 DNA follows: TGTGCCAGCAGCTTAGACCGGTCCGGGACCCAGTACTTC. Its translation is CASSLDRSGTQYF. The entire variable domain, with the rest obtained from reference TRBV7-8 and TRBJ2-5, is as follows: GAGVSQSPRYKVAKRGQDVALRCDPISGHVSLFWYQQALGQGPEFLTYFQNEAQLDKSGLPSDRFFAERPEGSVSTLKIQRTQQEDSAVYLCASSLDRSGTQYFGPGTRLLVL.

Of note for this clone: An end of the junction does not agree with germline; a read error may underlie this. V is TRBV6-5 and J is TRBJ1-1; D call uncertain. The CDR3 has 13 amino acids. Germline values: CDR1 MNHEY, CDR2 SVGAGI. CDR3 amino acids: CASSPDGVRELVF. CDR3 DNA: TGTGCCAGCAGTCCCGACGGGGTACGTGAATTAGTCTTT.

J is TRBJ1-1 and V is TRBV29-1; D may be TRBD1 (5 bases). This CDR3 is 14 amino acids long. Germline values: CDR1 SQVTM, CDR2 ANQGSEA. The germline V and J ends were trimmed by 2 bases and 0 bases, with 10 bases remaining between them. CDR3: CSVEKGIMNTEAFF. The DNA for the CDR3 is TGCAGCGTTGAAAAGGGGATTATGAACACTGAAGCTTTCTTT.

The V and J genes are TRBV15 and TRBJ1-2; D is undetermined. The CDR3 is 13 amino acids. Germline V gene sequence: CDR1 LNHNV, CDR2 YYDKDF (reference sequence). Trimming cost V 3 bases and J 5 bases, with 10 bases left between them. CDR3 amino acids: CATSSGLKYGYTF. CDR3 DNA sequence: TGTGCCACCAGCAGCGGACTCAAATATGGCTACACCTTC.

This clone showed up just a few times. This sequence joins TRBV5-1 and TRBJ2-3; 12 bases are shared with TRBD2. V was pared by 3 bases and J by 2 bases, with 10 bases of the junction left unmatched. Germline V lookup: CDR1 SGHRS, CDR2 YFSETQ. This CDR3 region has 18 residues. CDR3 nucleotides: TGCGCCAGCAGCTCTTCCTTCACTAGCGGGGGGATCACAGATACGCAGTATTTT. Its translation: CASSSSFTSGGITDTQYF.

The chain joins TRBV7-8 to TRBJ1-1, with a tentative D call TRBD1 (5 bases). CDR1 is SGHVS and CDR2 is FQNEAQ in the germline V gene. Trimming removed 5 bases at V and 7 bases at J, with 14 bases between. This CDR3 is built from 13 residues. The CDR3 bases are TGTGCCAGCAGCCTTCGGGACTTTCGTGAAGCTTTCTTT. It codes for CASSLRDFREAFF.

This clone was detected only a few times. This chain links TRBV27 with TRBJ2-7; possibly TRBD1 for D (5 bases). This CDR3 contains 15 residues. Trimming stripped 2 bases from V and 4 bases from J, with 15 bases between. Germline lookup yields CDR1 MNHEY and CDR2 SMNVEV (reference sequence). The CDR3 DNA reads TGTGCCAGCAGTTTACAGGGTTCCGATTCGTACGAGCAGTACTTC. This gives the protein CASSLQGSDSYEQYF.

The CDR3 reads CAISERLLAGGEQYF. In DNA, the CDR3 is TGTGCCATCAGTGAGCGTTTACTAGCGGGGGGCGAGCAGTACTTC. The gene calls are TRBV10-3 and TRBJ2-7; 12 bases match TRBD2. This CDR3 is built from 15 residues. Germline CDR1 reads ENHRY; CDR2 reads SYGVKD. V lost 2 bases to trimming and J lost 6 bases; unmatched junction nucleotides: 5.

This chain links TRBV7-9 with TRBJ2-7; perhaps TRBD2 as D (5 bases). There are 12 residues in the CDR3. The germline V gene has CDR1 SEHNR and CDR2 FQNEAQ (reference sequence). Trimming took off 5 bases at V and 4 bases at J, with 9 bases between the two ends. DNA for the CDR3: TGTGCCAGCAGCCCGGGATTGTACGAGCAGTACTTC. Protein: CASSPGLYEQYF.

The chain employs TRBV29-1 and TRBJ2-7; 9 bases map to TRBD1. With 4 bases clipped from V and 3 bases from J, the junction kept 10 bases outside the gene matches. The CDR3 loop spans 15 amino acids. Germline V gene lookup returns CDR1 SQVTM and CDR2 ANQGSEA. The CDR3 DNA follows: TGCAGCGTTGCAACCTCCGGGACAGGGTTCTACGAGCAGTACTTC. This codes for CSVATSGTGFYEQYF.

The chain recombines TRBV7-7 with TRBJ1-5; TRBD1 matches 7 bases. V dropped 5 bases and J dropped 5; count of bases not matched to a gene: 3. This CDR3 has 13 residues. Germline V gives CDR1 SSHAT, CDR2 FNYEAQ (reference sequence). This CDR3 is CASSVDRDQPQHF. CDR3 DNA sequence: TGTGCCAGCAGCGTCGACAGGGATCAGCCCCAGCATTTT.

The chain links TRBV4-3 to TRBJ1-2; 11 nucleotides match TRBD1. J gave up 8 bases and V 3 bases, and 14 bases lay outside the gene matches. Germline lookup yields CDR1 LGHNA and CDR2 YSLEER. CDR3 length: 17 residues. CDR3 amino acids: CASSQERTGGAPKGYTF. The CDR3 nucleotides read TGCGCCAGCAGCCAGGAAAGGACAGGGGGCGCCCCGAAGGGCTACACCTTC.

In its sample, this clone was seen a few times. The rearrangement joins TRBV7-3 to TRBJ1-6, with D possibly being TRBD1 (5 bases). The germline gives CDR1 SGHTA, CDR2 FQGTGA. This CDR3 is built from 16 residues. Trimming pared 5 bases from V and 8 bases from J, leaving 19 bases between. The CDR3 reads CASSLGARSGDSPLHF. CDR3 coding DNA: TGTGCCAGCAGCCTTGGGGCCCGATCGGGTGATTCACCCCTCCACTTT.

This chain joins TRBV11-2 and TRBJ1-2; 7 positions agree with TRBD1. CDR1 is SGHAT and CDR2 is FQNNGV in the germline V gene. Trimming removed 5 bases from V and 7 bases from J; junction bases left unmatched: 16. The CDR3 totals 16 residues. DNA for the CDR3: TGTGCCAGCAGCCCCAGAGAGCAGGGGGGATACTCTGGCTACACCTTC. Its translation: CASSPREQGGYSGYTF. Variable domain in full (rest from reference TRBV11-2 and TRBJ1-2): EAGVAQSPRYKIIEKRQSVAFWCNPISGHATLYWYQQILGQGPKLLIQFQNNGVVDDSQLPKDRFSAERLKGVDSTLKIQPAKLEDSAVYLCASSPREQGGYSGYTFGSGTRLTVV.

This sequence joins TRBV27 and TRBJ2-1; the match to TRBD1 covers 7 bases. Germline V gene sequence: CDR1 MNHEY, CDR2 SMNVEV (reference sequence). V shed 6 bases, J shed 5 bases, and the junction held 7 bases outside the gene matches. The CDR3 is 14 residues long. The DNA for the CDR3 is TGTGCCAGCAGGAACCGGGACAGAGACAATGAGCAGTTCTTC. Protein: CASRNRDRDNEQFF.

The rearrangement links TRBV18 to TRBJ2-7; the match to TRBD2 covers 7 bases. J gave up 3 bases and V 6 bases, and 8 bases lay outside the gene matches. Germline V gene sequence: CDR1 KGHSH, CDR2 LQKENI. The CDR3 spans 14 residues. CDR3: CASSPSRGGYEQYF. The CDR3 nucleotides are TGTGCCAGCTCCCCCAGTCGCGGGGGCTACGAGCAGTACTTC.

The genes are TRBV11-2 and TRBJ1-3; a possible D gene is TRBD1 (6 bases). V was cut by 5 bases and J by 3 bases, with 14 bases left in between. Germline V gene data show CDR1 as SGHAT and CDR2 as FQNNGV. This CDR3 spans 15 amino acids. CDR3 protein: CASSRTDRIGNTIYF. In DNA, the CDR3 is TGTGCCAGCAGCCGAACGGACAGAATTGGAAACACCATATATTTT.

The genes are TRBV5-6 and TRBJ1-1, with D hard to call. CDR1 is SGHDT, CDR2 YYEEEE, per germline. The V gene lost 3 bases and the J gene lost 6 bases, with 12 bases spanning the gap. The CDR3 is made up of 13 amino acids. The CDR3, as DNA: TGTGCCAGCAGCTGGGGAGACGGACCTGAAGCTTTCTTT. This gives the protein CASSWGDGPEAFF.

The sample holds one count of this clone. This chain links TRBV2 with TRBJ1-5, with 8 bases fitting TRBD1. The CDR3 sequence is 17 residues long. V dropped 2 bases and J dropped 3; count of bases not matched to a gene: 9. CDR1 is SNHLY and CDR2 is FYNNEI in the germline V gene. This CDR3 is CASSEKPGTGPNQPQHF. CDR3 DNA sequence: TGTGCCAGCAGTGAAAAACCCGGGACAGGCCCCAATCAGCCCCAGCATTTT.

The V call is TRBV27, the J call TRBJ1-6; no clear D gene. The length of the CDR3 is 14 residues. V dropped 4 bases and J dropped 4 bases, with 8 bases sitting between them. CDR1 and CDR2 (germline): MNHEY, SMNVEV (reference sequence). CDR3 sequence: CASSYSQYNSPLHF. DNA for the CDR3: TGTGCCAGCAGTTACAGCCAATATAATTCACCCCTCCACTTT.